The 31 T cell receptor beta chains below all came from one sample that was sequenced in a study of OX40 agonist ivuxolimab in advanced cancers. The table came from immunoSEQ multiplex PCR; TCRdb's copy has only in-frame clones and leaves some out. The sample records some 150,000 clones, about nine tenths being singletons. Source: CD4+ or CD8+ T cells sorted from blood, taken in a trial of the OX40 agonist ivuxolimab. The receptors were sampled from an adult with an advanced solid tumor such as melanoma, head and neck, liver or kidney cancer.

V is TRBV6-1 and J is TRBJ2-5, with a weak D call TRBD2 (5 bases). The CDR3 loop spans 14 amino acids. CDR1 and CDR2 from the germline V gene are MNHNS and SASEGT. Trimming left V 1 base short and J 5 bases short, with 11 bases between. The CDR3 protein is CASSEGGSGETQYF. The CDR3 nucleotides read TGTGCCAGCAGTGAAGGAGGGTCCGGCGAGACCCAGTACTTC.

The chain employs TRBV5-1 and TRBJ1-5; possible D gene TRBD1, 5 bases. Trimming took 1 base from V and 2 from J, leaving 10 bases between them. The germline CDR1 and CDR2 sequences are SGHRS and YFSETQ. The length of the CDR3 is 15 residues. This chain's CDR3 is CASSLNGGGNQPQHF. CDR3 nucleotide sequence: TGCGCCAGCAGCTTGAATGGGGGAGGCAATCAGCCCCAGCATTTT.

This clone was seen just once. The chain couples TRBV5-1 to TRBJ1-1; TRBD1 matches 8 bases. This CDR3 spans 14 amino acids. CDR1 and CDR2 from the germline V gene are SGHRS and YFSETQ. Germline trimming cut 5 bases from V and 1 base from J; bases unmatched to any gene: 4. The CDR3 loop is CASRIGTGNTEAFF. The CDR3 DNA follows: TGCGCCAGCAGAATTGGGACAGGGAACACTGAAGCTTTCTTT.

This clone was observed once. The gene calls are TRBV11-2 and TRBJ1-2, with D possibly TRBD1 on 6 matching bases. This CDR3 has 15 amino acids. Per germline, CDR1 SGHAT and CDR2 FQNNGV. V gave up 5 bases and J gave up 2 bases, with 15 bases separating them. This CDR3 reads CASSVSGAHNYGYTF. The CDR3 coding sequence is TGTGCCAGCAGCGTATCAGGGGCCCACAACTATGGCTACACCTTC.

This chain links TRBV18 with TRBJ2-7, with D possibly TRBD1 on 6 matching bases. The CDR3 runs to 15 residues. V lost 2 bases and J 2 bases, leaving 13 bases between the germline ends. The germline CDR1 and CDR2 sequences are KGHSH and LQKENI. CDR3 bases: TGTGCCAGCTCACCAGTAGCACAGGGTGCCTACGAGCAGTACTTC. Its protein product is CASSPVAQGAYEQYF.

The chain is built from TRBV6-5 and TRBJ2-5, with D maybe TRBD1 (6 bases). There are 16 residues in the CDR3. Germline CDR1 and CDR2: MNHEY and SVGAGI. The V and J ends lost 2 bases and 5 bases respectively, with 18 bases between them. CDR3 DNA: TGTGCCAGCAGTTACGGCGGTGGTTGGGGGCTGGAGACCCAGTACTTC. The encoded protein is CASSYGGGWGLETQYF.

The CDR3 nucleotides read TGTGCCAGCTCACCAGCGGGCGGGACAGCGAACACCGGGGAGCTGTTTTTT. This sequence encodes CASSPAGGTANTGELFF. The gene calls are TRBV18 and TRBJ2-2; D is possibly TRBD1 (7 bases). Germline values: CDR1 KGHSH, CDR2 LQKENI. Trimming removed 2 bases at V and 0 bases at J, with 13 bases between. The CDR3 is 17 amino acids.

The chain employs TRBV28 and TRBJ2-2, with TRBD1 identical over 11 bases. Germline CDR1 is MDHEN and CDR2 is SYDVKM. This CDR3 is 16 amino acids long. V trimming: 3 bases; J trimming: 9 bases; junction bases outside the gene matches: 9. The CDR3 loop reads CASSFGTGGIVRELFF. The CDR3 DNA follows: TGTGCCAGCAGTTTCGGGACAGGGGGGATAGTCAGGGAGCTGTTTTTT.

The V and J genes are TRBV28 and TRBJ2-2; D call uncertain. This CDR3 is 12 amino acids long. The V end was cut by 3 bases, the J end by 7 bases, with 6 bases between. Germline CDR1 reads MDHEN; CDR2 reads SYDVKM. CDR3 loop: CASSLGNGELFF. For the CDR3, the DNA is TGTGCCAGCAGTTTGGGGAACGGGGAGCTGTTTTTT.

Only one count was recorded for this clone. The rearrangement links TRBV7-2 to TRBJ2-2; D uncertain. This CDR3 spans 15 amino acids. Trimming stripped 2 bases from V and 0 bases from J, with 7 bases between. CDR1 is SGHTA and CDR2 is FQGNSA in the germline V gene. This CDR3 is CASSLKDPNTGELFF. CDR3 DNA sequence: TGTGCCAGCAGCTTAAAGGACCCGAACACCGGGGAGCTGTTTTTT.

This clone was found once. The chain joins TRBV19 to TRBJ2-2; D is unresolved. This CDR3 has 14 amino acids. The germline V gene encodes CDR1 LNHDA and CDR2 SQIVND (reference sequence). The germline V and J ends were trimmed by 8 bases and 5 bases, with 15 bases remaining between them. The CDR3 spells CASSTQGGTGELFF. The CDR3 nucleotides read TGTGCCAGTTCTACGCAAGGTGGTACCGGGGAGCTGTTTTTT.

The chain combines TRBV2 with TRBJ2-1; 9 nucleotides align to TRBD1. V gave up 7 bases and J gave up 4 bases; unmatched junction bases: 11. The CDR3 spans 16 residues. Germline CDR1 is SNHLY and CDR2 is FYNNEI. CDR3 nucleotide sequence: TGTGCCAGCACCCCGGGACAGGGTCTCAAGTACAATGAGCAGTTCTTC. It yields the protein CASTPGQGLKYNEQFF.

The CDR3 protein is CASSWDQVPSGNTIYF. The DNA for the CDR3 is TGCGCCAGCAGTTGGGACCAGGTACCCTCTGGAAACACCATATATTTT. The chain links TRBV10-2 to TRBJ1-3, with a tentative D call TRBD1 (5 bases). Germline V gene data show CDR1 as WSHSY and CDR2 as SAAADI. V was cut by 5 bases and J by 0 bases, with 14 bases left in between. This CDR3 region has 16 residues.

The rearrangement uses TRBV10-2 and TRBJ2-1, with 8 bases identical to TRBD1. CDR3 length equals 13 residues. CDR1 is WSHSY, CDR2 SAAADI, per germline. The J segment lost 5 bases and the V segment lost 6 bases, leaving 3 bases of the junction unmatched. CDR3 amino acids: CASRVTGDNEQFF. The CDR3 nucleotides are TGCGCCAGCAGGGTGACAGGGGACAATGAGCAGTTCTTC.

V is TRBV2 and J is TRBJ2-5; D may match TRBD1 or TRBD2 (6 bases each). The CDR3 is made up of 13 amino acids. Germline assignment: CDR1 SNHLY and CDR2 FYNNEI. Trimming took off 10 bases at V and 4 bases at J, with 16 bases between the two ends. The CDR3 spells CATRGRAGETQYF. The CDR3 DNA is TGTGCCACTCGGGGGCGGGCGGGAGAGACCCAGTACTTC.

The CDR3 bases are TGTGCCAGCAGTAGGACTAGCGGGAGCTACGAGCAGTACTTC. Its protein product is CASSRTSGSYEQYF. This rearrangement joins TRBV7-3 to TRBJ2-7; 13 bases are a match to TRBD2. The CDR3 loop spans 14 amino acids. Germline CDR1 SGHTA, CDR2 FQGTGA. V gave up 6 bases and J gave up 3 bases; unmatched junction bases: 2. The full variable domain, with the rest looked up from reference TRBV7-3 and TRBJ2-7, is GAGVSQTPSNKVTEKGKYVELRCDPISGHTALYWYRQSLGQGPEFLIYFQGTGAADDSGLPNDRFFAVRPEGSVSTLKIQRTERGDSAVYLCASSRTSGSYEQYFGPGTRLTVT.

The rearrangement joins TRBV5-1 to TRBJ2-1; 11 bases fit TRBD1. This CDR3 has 16 residues. Trimming took 0 bases from V and 5 from J; bases not matched to a gene: 4. Germline CDR1 and CDR2: SGHRS and YFSETQ. CDR3 DNA: TGCGCCAGCAGCTTGGCCGGACAGGGGGCGAACAATGAGCAGTTCTTC. Protein product: CASSLAGQGANNEQFF.

CDR3 in amino acids: CASRTGDMGTEAFF. CDR3 nucleotide sequence: TGTGCCAGTAGGACAGGGGATATGGGCACTGAAGCTTTCTTT. J is TRBJ1-1 and V is TRBV19; 8 nucleotides agree with TRBD1. Germline V lookup: CDR1 LNHDA, CDR2 SQIVND (reference sequence). There are 14 residues in the CDR3. The trim removed 6 bases at V and 4 bases at J, leaving 7 bases unmatched.

The chain couples TRBV7-8 to TRBJ1-2, with 11 bases fitting TRBD1. CDR3 length equals 17 residues. Germline V gene lookup returns CDR1 SGHVS and CDR2 FQNEAQ. With 5 bases clipped from V and 1 base from J, the junction kept 9 bases outside the gene matches. In DNA, the CDR3 is TGTGCCAGCAGCACATCCGGGACAGGGGGACTTAACTATGGCTACACCTTC. This gives the protein CASSTSGTGGLNYGYTF.

The chain employs TRBV9 and TRBJ1-2, with a weak D call TRBD1 (5 bases). The CDR3 is 15 residues long. Germline V gene lookup returns CDR1 SGDLS and CDR2 YYNGEE. V was clipped by 4 bases and J by 5 bases, with 18 bases between them. The CDR3 DNA follows: TGTGCCAGCAGCCCCGGGGACTGGGGAGGGTATGGCTACACCTTC. It yields the protein CASSPGDWGGYGYTF.

The V and J genes are TRBV4-1 and TRBJ2-1; TRBD2 agrees at 13 bases. Germline CDR1 MGHRA, CDR2 YSYEKL. The CDR3 extends over 17 amino acids. After removal of 1 base from V and 9 bases from J, the junction contained 9 bases not matched to a gene. The CDR3 DNA sequence: TGCGCCAGCAGCCAAGCGGAGGGACTAGCGGGAAAGGGTGAGCAGTTCTTC. This encodes CASSQAEGLAGKGEQFF.

The gene calls are TRBV6-1 and TRBJ2-7; D is ambiguous. Per the germline V gene, CDR1 is MNHNS and CDR2 is SASEGT. V lost 4 bases to trimming and J lost 5 bases, with 6 bases between them. The CDR3 spans 11 residues. The CDR3 protein is CASSVRDEQYF. DNA of the CDR3: TGTGCCAGCAGTGTTAGGGACGAGCAGTACTTC.

The V call is TRBV5-1, the J call TRBJ2-7; 9 positions match TRBD1. V lost 1 base and J lost 5; bases outside the gene matches: 4. The CDR3 runs 14 residues. Per germline, CDR1 SGHRS and CDR2 YFSETQ. The CDR3 DNA follows: TGCGCCAGCAGCTTGCGGGACAGGGTGGACGAGCAGTACTTC. Its protein is CASSLRDRVDEQYF.

The chain links TRBV19 to TRBJ1-1; TRBD1 agrees at 10 bases. CDR3 size: 16 residues. Trimming at V came to 6 bases and at J to 7 bases, leaving 14 bases not matched to a gene. Germline loops: CDR1 LNHDA, CDR2 SQIVND (reference sequence). CDR3 sequence: CASSTHGTGELVEAFF. The CDR3 nucleotides are TGTGCCAGTAGCACTCACGGGACAGGGGAACTGGTTGAAGCTTTCTTT.

The gene calls are TRBV19 and TRBJ1-5; no clear D gene. V shed 1 base and J shed 2 bases, with 9 bases lying between them. The CDR3 sequence is 15 residues long. Per the germline V gene, CDR1 is LNHDA and CDR2 is SQIVND (reference sequence). The CDR3 loop reads CASSIGRTGNQPQHF. The CDR3 DNA is TGTGCCAGTAGTATAGGGAGGACGGGCAATCAGCCCCAGCATTTT.

This chain uses TRBV5-1 with TRBJ2-7; possibly TRBD1 for D (6 bases). V dropped 4 bases and J dropped 1 base, with 12 bases sitting between them. There are 14 residues in the CDR3. Germline CDR1 SGHRS, CDR2 YFSETQ. CDR3 in amino acids: CASSPITGSYEQYF. In DNA, the CDR3 is TGCGCCAGCAGCCCCATAACAGGGTCCTACGAGCAGTACTTC.

V is TRBV28 and J is TRBJ2-7; D not certain. Looked up from germline, CDR1 is MDHEN and CDR2 is SYDVKM. V dropped 4 bases and J dropped 6 bases, with 19 bases sitting between them. This CDR3 contains 15 residues. The DNA of the CDR3 is TGTGCCAGCAGTTCCCCCCCCGCATCAACGGGCGAGCAGTACTTC. Protein product: CASSSPPASTGEQYF.

The chain recombines TRBV7-2 with TRBJ2-5, with D maybe TRBD1 (6 bases). The CDR3 consists of 15 residues. Trimming removed 5 bases from V and 4 bases from J, with 17 bases in between. Germline V CDR1 and CDR2: SGHTA, FQGNSA. In DNA, the CDR3 is TGTGCCAGCAGCAGAAACGGCAGGGGCCTAGAGACCCAGTACTTC. Translation: CASSRNGRGLETQYF.

The chain recombines TRBV18 with TRBJ2-5; D gene ambiguous. Trimming left V 3 bases short and J 1 base short, with 9 bases between. Germline V gene data show CDR1 as KGHSH and CDR2 as LQKENI. CDR3 length: 14 residues. For the CDR3, the DNA is TGTGCCAGCTCACCGTCAGGACCCCAAGAGACCCAGTACTTC. It is translated as CASSPSGPQETQYF.

This clone is a singleton in its sample. The chain is built from TRBV6-1 and TRBJ2-2, with 7 bases fitting TRBD1. The trim removed 7 bases at V and 5 bases at J, leaving 7 bases unmatched. This CDR3 spans 14 amino acids. CDR1 and CDR2 from the germline V gene are MNHNS and SASEGT. The CDR3 DNA is TGTGCCAGCACCACCGGGACAGCAACCGGGGAGCTGTTTTTT. Protein product: CASTTGTATGELFF.

The CDR3 coding sequence is TGTGCCAGCAGCATGCTAGCGGGAGGGCCAGGGTACACCGGGGAGCTGTTTTTT. Its translation is CASSMLAGGPGYTGELFF. This rearrangement joins TRBV9 to TRBJ2-2; 12 bases are shared with TRBD2. The V gene's germline CDR1 is SGDLS and CDR2 YYNGEE. CDR3 length: 18 amino acids. Trimming cost V 4 bases and J 3 bases; bases outside gene matches: 10.